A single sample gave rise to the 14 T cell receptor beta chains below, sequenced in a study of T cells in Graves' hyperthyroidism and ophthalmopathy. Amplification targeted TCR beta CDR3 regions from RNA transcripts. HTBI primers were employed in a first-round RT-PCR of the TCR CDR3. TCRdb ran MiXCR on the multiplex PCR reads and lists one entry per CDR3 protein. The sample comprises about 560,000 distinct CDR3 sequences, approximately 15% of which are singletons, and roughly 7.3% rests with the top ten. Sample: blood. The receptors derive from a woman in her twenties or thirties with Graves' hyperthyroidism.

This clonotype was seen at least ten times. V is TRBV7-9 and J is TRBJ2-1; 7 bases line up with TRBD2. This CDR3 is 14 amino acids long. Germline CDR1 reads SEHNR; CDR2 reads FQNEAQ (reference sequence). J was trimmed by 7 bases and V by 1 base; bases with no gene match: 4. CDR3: CASSLGGTKNEQFF. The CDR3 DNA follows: TGTGCCAGCAGCTTAGGCGGGACTAAGAATGAGCAGTTCTTC.

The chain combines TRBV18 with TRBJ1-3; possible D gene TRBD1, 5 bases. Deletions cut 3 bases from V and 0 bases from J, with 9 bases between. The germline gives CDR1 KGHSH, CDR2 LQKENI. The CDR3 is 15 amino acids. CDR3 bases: TGTGCCAGCTCACCTACCAGGGACTCTGGAAACACCATATATTTT. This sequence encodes CASSPTRDSGNTIYF.

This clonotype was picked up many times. In nucleotides, the CDR3 is TGTGCCAGCAGCTTAGTGGGAACACAAAGCACAGATACGCAGTATTTT. This sequence encodes CASSLVGTQSTDTQYF. The chain is built from TRBV11-2 and TRBJ2-3; no firm D call. CDR3 size: 16 residues. The V gene lost 1 base and the J gene lost 0 bases, with 11 bases spanning the gap. From germline, CDR1 is SGHAT and CDR2 FQNNGV.

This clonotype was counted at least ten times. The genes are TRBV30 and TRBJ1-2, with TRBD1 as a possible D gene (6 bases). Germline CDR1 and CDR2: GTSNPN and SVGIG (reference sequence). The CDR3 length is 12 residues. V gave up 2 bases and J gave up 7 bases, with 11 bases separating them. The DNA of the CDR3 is TGTGCCTGGAGTAACGGACAGACTGGCTACACCTTC. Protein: CAWSNGQTGYTF.

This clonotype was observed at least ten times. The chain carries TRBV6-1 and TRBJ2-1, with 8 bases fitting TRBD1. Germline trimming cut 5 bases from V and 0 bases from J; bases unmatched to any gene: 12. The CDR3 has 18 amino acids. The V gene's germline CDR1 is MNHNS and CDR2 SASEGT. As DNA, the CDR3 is TGTGCCAGCAGTCGGACAGGGACGGTAGGGAGCTCCTACAATGAGCAGTTCTTC. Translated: CASSRTGTVGSSYNEQFF.

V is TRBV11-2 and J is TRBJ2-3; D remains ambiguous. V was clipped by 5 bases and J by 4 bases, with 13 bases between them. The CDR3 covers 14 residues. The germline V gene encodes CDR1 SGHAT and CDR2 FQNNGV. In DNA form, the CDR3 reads TGTGCCAGCAGCCTTCCGGTTGAAGCAGATACGCAGTATTTT. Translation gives CASSLPVEADTQYF.

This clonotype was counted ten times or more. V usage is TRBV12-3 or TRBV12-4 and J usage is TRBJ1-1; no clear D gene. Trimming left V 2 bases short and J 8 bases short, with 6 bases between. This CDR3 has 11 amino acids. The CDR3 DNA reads TGTGCCAGCAGTTTAAGGCGGGAAGCTTTCTTT. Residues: CASSLRREAFF.

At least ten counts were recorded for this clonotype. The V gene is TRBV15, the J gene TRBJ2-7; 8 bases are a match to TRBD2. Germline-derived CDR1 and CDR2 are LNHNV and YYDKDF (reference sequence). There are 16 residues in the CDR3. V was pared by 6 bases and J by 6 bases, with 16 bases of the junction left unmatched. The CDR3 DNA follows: TGTGCCACCAGGATGGGGGTGGCGGGAGGTCTCTCCGAGCAGTACTTC. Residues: CATRMGVAGGLSEQYF.

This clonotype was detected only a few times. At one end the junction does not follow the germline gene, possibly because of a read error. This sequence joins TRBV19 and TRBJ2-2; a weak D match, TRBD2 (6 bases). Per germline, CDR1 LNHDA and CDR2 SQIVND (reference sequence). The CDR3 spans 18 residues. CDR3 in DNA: TGTGCCAGTAATATACAAGGGCGTGGTAGCGGGAACACCGGGGAGCTGTTTTTT. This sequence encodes CASNIQGRGSGNTGELFF.

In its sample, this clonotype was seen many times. Written as DNA, the CDR3 is TGTGCCAGCAGTCCCCGGGGAAGCTCCTACAATGAGCAGTTCTTC. Amino acids: CASSPRGSSYNEQFF. This chain links TRBV12-3 or TRBV12-4 with TRBJ2-1, with D tentatively TRBD2 (5 bases). V lost 5 bases to trimming and J lost 0 bases, with 11 bases between them. There are 15 residues in the CDR3.

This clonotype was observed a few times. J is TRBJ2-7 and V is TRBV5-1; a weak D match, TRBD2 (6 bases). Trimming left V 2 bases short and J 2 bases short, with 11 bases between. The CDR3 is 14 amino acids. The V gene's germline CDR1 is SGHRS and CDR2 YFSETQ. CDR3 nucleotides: TGCGCCAGCAGCTTCGGGGGAATACCCTACGAGCAGTACTTC. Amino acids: CASSFGGIPYEQYF. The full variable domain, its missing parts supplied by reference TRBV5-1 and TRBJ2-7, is KAGVTQTPRYLIKTRGQQVTLSCSPISGHRSVSWYQQTPGQGLQFLFEYFSETQRNKGNFPGRFSGRQFSNSRSEMNVSTLELGDSALYLCASSFGGIPYEQYFGPGTRLTVT.

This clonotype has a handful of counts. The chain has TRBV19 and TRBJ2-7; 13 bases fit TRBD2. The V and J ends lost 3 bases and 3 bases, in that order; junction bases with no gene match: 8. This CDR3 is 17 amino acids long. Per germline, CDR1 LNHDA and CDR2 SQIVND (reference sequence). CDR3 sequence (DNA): TGTGCCAGTAGTATGGCCTGGACTAGCGGGAGTTACTACGAGCAGTACTTC. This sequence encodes CASSMAWTSGSYYEQYF. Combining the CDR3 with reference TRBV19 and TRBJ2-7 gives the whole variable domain DGGITQSPKYLFRKEGQNVTLSCEQNLNHDAMYWYRQDPGQGLRLIYYSQIVNDFQKGDIAEGYSVSREKKESFPLTVTSAQKNPTAFYLCASSMAWTSGSYYEQYFGPGTRLTVT.

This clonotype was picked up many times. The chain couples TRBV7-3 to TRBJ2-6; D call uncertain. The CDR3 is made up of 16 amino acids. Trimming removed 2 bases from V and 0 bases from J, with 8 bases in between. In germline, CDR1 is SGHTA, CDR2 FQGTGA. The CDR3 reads CASSLGLFSGANVLTF. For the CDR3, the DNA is TGTGCCAGCAGCTTAGGGCTCTTCTCTGGGGCCAACGTCCTGACTTTC.

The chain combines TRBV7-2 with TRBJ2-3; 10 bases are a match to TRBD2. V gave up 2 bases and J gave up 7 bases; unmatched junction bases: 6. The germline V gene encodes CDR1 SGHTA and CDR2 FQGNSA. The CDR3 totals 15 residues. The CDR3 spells CASSLTASGSNTQYF. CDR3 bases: TGTGCCAGCAGCTTAACTGCTAGCGGGAGCAATACGCAGTATTTT.